This T cell receptor (beta chain) was sequenced during a study of blood T cell repertoires in COVID-19. Looking at the study overall: Sites across the United States, Italy and Spain contributed samples from acute and convalescent COVID-19.

Germline V lookup: CDR1 ENHRY, CDR2 SYGVKD. Losses at the gene ends were 7 bases for V and 4 bases for J; bases not matched to a gene: 16. The CDR3 has 17 residues. Authors' analysis steps: The authors estimated nucleated cell counts from reference gene primer amplification. The method was immunoSEQ multiplex PCR; TCRdb's version includes in-frame clones alone and lacks a portion of them. V and J calls and clone size are those listed in that table; D and trimming were worked out from the DNA. Of about 120,000 clones in the sample, approximately 87% were seen once. Sequenced: peripheral blood. V usage is TRBV10-3 and J usage is TRBJ2-7; TRBD1 matches 10 bases. This receptor was taken from a woman aged 50 to 60 with acute or convalescent COVID-19. The CDR3 here is CAIILGQGFLGIYEQYF. CDR3 in DNA: TGTGCCATCATTTTGGGACAGGGGTTTCTCGGGATTTACGAGCAGTACTTC.